A single sample gave rise to the 17 T cell receptor beta chains below, sequenced in a study of cytomegalovirus exposure and HLA in healthy donors. PCR involved 60 Vbeta and 13 Jbeta primers. Some clones are missing from TCRdb's copy, which holds only in-frame ones; the method was immunoSEQ multiplex PCR. The table has approximately 170,000 clones, more than 65% seen once. The source material was PBMCs. Source of these receptors: a man between 18 and 35 years old in good health and CMV-seropositive.

V is TRBV27 and J is TRBJ2-1; 7 bases are shared with TRBD2. Germline V gene data show CDR1 as MNHEY and CDR2 as SMNVEV (reference sequence). The length of the CDR3 is 15 residues. V shed 3 bases, J shed 4 bases, and the junction held 6 bases outside the gene matches. CDR3 protein: CASSLGLTQYNEQFF. CDR3 bases: TGTGCCAGCAGTTTGGGACTAACCCAATACAATGAGCAGTTCTTC.

The rearrangement links TRBV25-1 to TRBJ2-7, with 8 nucleotides matching TRBD1. The CDR3 has 13 amino acids. The V and J ends lost 1 base and 13 bases, in that order; junction bases with no gene match: 9. CDR1 and CDR2 (germline): MGHDK, SYGVNS. The CDR3 DNA reads as TGTGCCAGCAGTGAATGGCGTGAGGACAGGGTTTACTTC. Amino acids: CASSEWREDRVYF.

The CDR3 sequence: CASSLEDSGPQHF. CDR3 nucleotides: TGTGCCAGCAGCTTGGAGGATTCTGGGCCCCAGCATTTT. The J gene is TRBJ1-5, the V gene TRBV11-2; D not certain. Per germline, CDR1 SGHAT and CDR2 FQNNGV. V dropped 3 bases and J dropped 9 bases, with 12 bases sitting between them. This CDR3 has 13 amino acids.

This clone was observed once. This chain joins TRBV14 and TRBJ1-1; D possibly corresponds to TRBD1 (6 bases). Trimming cost V 0 bases and J 5 bases, with 13 bases left between them. In germline, CDR1 is SGHDN, CDR2 FVKESK. The CDR3 extends over 15 amino acids. CDR3 loop: CASSQDIGGGTEAFF. The CDR3 DNA is TGTGCCAGCAGCCAAGATATAGGGGGAGGGACTGAAGCTTTCTTT. The whole variable domain, filled in from reference TRBV14 and TRBJ1-1, reads EAGVTQFPSHSVIEKGQTVTLRCDPISGHDNLYWYRRVMGKEIKFLLHFVKESKQDESGMPNNRFLAERTGGTYSTLKVQPAELEDSGVYFCASSQDIGGGTEAFFGQGTRLTVV.

The chain is built from TRBV4-1 and TRBJ1-5; D remains ambiguous. CDR1 and CDR2 from the germline V gene are MGHRA and YSYEKL. The V gene lost 0 bases and the J gene lost 4 bases, with 7 bases spanning the gap. There are 14 residues in the CDR3. CDR3 loop: CASSQDQRNQPQHF. Written as DNA, the CDR3 is TGCGCCAGCAGCCAAGATCAGAGGAATCAGCCCCAGCATTTT.

The rearrangement links TRBV5-1 to TRBJ2-7, with D maybe TRBD1 (6 bases). V was clipped by 3 bases and J by 2 bases, with 9 bases between them. Germline CDR1 reads SGHRS; CDR2 reads YFSETQ. The CDR3 consists of 13 residues. The CDR3 here is CASSSDSPYEQYF. DNA of the CDR3: TGCGCCAGCAGCTCGGACAGTCCCTACGAGCAGTACTTC.

This clone was seen more than once but under ten times. The chain carries TRBV19 and TRBJ1-2; D unresolved. The V end was cut by 8 bases, the J end by 4 bases, with 11 bases between. This CDR3 has 12 amino acids. In germline, CDR1 is LNHDA, CDR2 SQIVND (reference sequence). This chain's CDR3 is CASLGSAYGYTF. CDR3 DNA: TGTGCCAGTCTAGGATCGGCCTATGGCTACACCTTC.

This clone has just a few counts. The gene calls are TRBV27 and TRBJ2-7; D might be TRBD2 (6 bases). CDR3 length equals 14 residues. With 2 bases removed from V and 2 bases from J, the gap between germline ends came to 10 bases. CDR1 and CDR2 from the germline V gene are MNHEY and SMNVEV (reference sequence). The CDR3 loop is CASSLGGSPYEQYF. As DNA, the CDR3 is TGTGCCAGCAGTTTAGGAGGGTCCCCCTACGAGCAGTACTTC.

The chain employs TRBV25-1 and TRBJ2-5; TRBD1 matches 9 bases. From germline, CDR1 is MGHDK and CDR2 SYGVNS. Trimming cost V 5 bases and J 6 bases; bases outside gene matches: 7. The CDR3 length is 14 residues. The CDR3 coding sequence is TGTGCCAGCAGTCAAGGACAGGGGATAAAGACCCAGTACTTC. This gives the protein CASSQGQGIKTQYF.

The rearrangement uses TRBV27 and TRBJ2-7; D uncertain. The germline V gene encodes CDR1 MNHEY and CDR2 SMNVEV (reference sequence). Between the trimmed V and J ends, which lost 5 bases and 5 bases, there was a span of 10 bases. The CDR3 is 12 residues long. DNA for the CDR3: TGTGCCAGCAGTCCCCCTGGCCACGAGCAGTACTTC. Amino acid sequence: CASSPPGHEQYF.

This clone was seen just once. The V call is TRBV5-6, the J call TRBJ2-7, with TRBD1 identical over 7 bases. The CDR3 is 11 amino acids. Germline V gives CDR1 SGHDT, CDR2 YYEEEE. J was trimmed by 11 bases and V by 0 bases; bases with no gene match: 2. The CDR3 coding sequence is TGTGCCAGCAGCTTGGGGCAGGGGGAGTACTTC. It codes for CASSLGQGEYF.

This chain joins TRBV28 and TRBJ2-5, with 9 positions matching TRBD1. The CDR3 loop spans 14 amino acids. J gave up 4 bases and V 6 bases, and 6 bases lay outside the gene matches. The germline CDR1 and CDR2 sequences are MDHEN and SYDVKM. CDR3 loop: CASSPQGAGETQYF. In DNA form, the CDR3 reads TGTGCCAGCAGCCCACAGGGGGCAGGAGAGACCCAGTACTTC. Combining the CDR3 with reference TRBV28 and TRBJ2-5 gives the whole variable domain DVKVTQSSRYLVKRTGEKVFLECVQDMDHENMFWYRQDPGLGLRLIYFSYDVKMKEKGDIPEGYSVSREKKERFSLILESASTNQTSMYLCASSPQGAGETQYFGPGTRLLVL.

The chain is built from TRBV4-3 and TRBJ2-1, with 8 bases aligning to TRBD2. This CDR3 has 16 residues. CDR1 is LGHNA and CDR2 is YSLEER in the germline V gene. After removal of 0 bases from V and 6 bases from J, the junction contained 7 bases not matched to a gene. CDR3 coding DNA: TGCGCCAGCAGCCAAGACCATGGGACTAGGGGCAATGAGCAGTTCTTC. Amino acids: CASSQDHGTRGNEQFF.

This chain connects TRBV11-2 to TRBJ2-2; the D gene is possibly TRBD1 (5 bases). The CDR3 is made up of 14 amino acids. The ends were cut back, 10 bases at V and 4 bases at J, with 16 bases in the middle. CDR1 and CDR2 from the germline V gene are SGHAT and FQNNGV. The CDR3 DNA is TGTGCCACCACGGACCTGGACATCACCGGGGAGCTGTTTTTT. Residues: CATTDLDITGELFF. The variable domain in full, completed from reference TRBV11-2 and TRBJ2-2, reads EAGVAQSPRYKIIEKRQSVAFWCNPISGHATLYWYQQILGQGPKLLIQFQNNGVVDDSQLPKDRFSAERLKGVDSTLKIQPAKLEDSAVYLCATTDLDITGELFFGEGSRLTVL.

The chain combines TRBV27 with TRBJ1-2; 7 bases agree with TRBD1. Per germline, CDR1 MNHEY and CDR2 SMNVEV (reference sequence). Trimming took 5 bases from V and 8 from J; bases not matched to a gene: 8. This CDR3 has 13 amino acids. CDR3 DNA sequence: TGTGCCAGCAGTGCAACAGGGGCTTACGGCTACACCTTC. Residues: CASSATGAYGYTF.

The V and J genes are TRBV2 and TRBJ1-1; no clear D. Trimming left V 6 bases short and J 10 bases short, with 18 bases between. This CDR3 spans 13 amino acids. CDR1 SNHLY and CDR2 FYNNEI come from the germline V gene. For the CDR3, the DNA is TGTGCCAGCAGCGATCAACCGGGATCTGGAGCTTTCTTT. Translated: CASSDQPGSGAFF.

The sample holds a few counts of this clone. The chain is built from TRBV30 and TRBJ2-1; tentative D call: TRBD2 (5 bases). V shed 4 bases and J shed 3 bases, with 10 bases lying between them. Germline-derived CDR1 and CDR2 are GTSNPN and SVGIG (reference sequence). The CDR3 sequence is 13 residues long. The CDR3 DNA reads as TGTGCCTGGATAGACGGGAACTACAATGAGCAGTTCTTC. This sequence encodes CAWIDGNYNEQFF.